This T cell receptor beta chain was sequenced for a study of sequential checkpoint blockade in melanoma. Overall study: Patients were randomized 1:1 to nivolumab-then-ipilimumab or ipilimumab-then-nivolumab first-line.

Treatment reported: randomized to nivolumab then ipilimumab (arm A) or the reverse (arm B). The protocol was immunoSEQ multiplex PCR, while the TCRdb copy is restricted to in-frame clones and leaves out a portion. The sample contains approximately 13,000 clones, over 65% of which appear only once. V lost 2 bases and J 5 bases, leaving 13 bases between the germline ends. CDR3 length: 16 residues. From germline, CDR1 is MNHNY and CDR2 SVGAGI (reference sequence). The rearrangement joins TRBV6-6 to TRBJ1-6; D gene uncertain. The TCR comes from a human donor with melanoma. Sequencing was performed on CD8+ T cells sorted from blood (inferred from file names), taken from a patient given nivolumab and ipilimumab in sequence. In nucleotides, the CDR3 is TGTGCCAGCAGTTACGGGCCTCGTGTGGATAATTCACCCCTCCACTTT. Protein sequence: CASSYGPRVDNSPLHF.